This note documents a single TCR beta chain sequence. This sample is drawn from a study of blood T cell repertoires in COVID-19. Trimming pared 4 bases from V and 8 bases from J, leaving 9 bases between. The germline gives CDR1 KGHSH, CDR2 LQKENI. The CDR3 extends over 13 amino acids. Some clones are missing from TCRdb's copy, which holds only in-frame ones; the method was immunoSEQ multiplex PCR. This table holds 250,000 or so clones, roughly 83% found once. This sequence originates from an elderly man with acute or convalescent COVID-19. The chain combines TRBV18 with TRBJ1-6, with D perhaps TRBD1 (6 bases). The sample taken for sequencing was peripheral blood. CDR3 DNA sequence: TGTGCCAGCTCACGGGACAATCATTCACCCCTCCACTTT. Translated: CASSRDNHSPLHF.